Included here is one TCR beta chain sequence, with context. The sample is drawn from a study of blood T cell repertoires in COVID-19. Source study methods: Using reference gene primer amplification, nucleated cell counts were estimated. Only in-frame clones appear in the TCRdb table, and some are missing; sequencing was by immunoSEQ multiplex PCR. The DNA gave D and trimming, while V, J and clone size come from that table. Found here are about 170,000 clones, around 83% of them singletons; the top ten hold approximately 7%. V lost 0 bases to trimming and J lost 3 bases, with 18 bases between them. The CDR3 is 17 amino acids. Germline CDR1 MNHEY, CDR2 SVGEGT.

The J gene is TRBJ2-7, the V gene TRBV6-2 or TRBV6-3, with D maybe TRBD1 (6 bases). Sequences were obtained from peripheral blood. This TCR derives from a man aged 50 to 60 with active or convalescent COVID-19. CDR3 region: CASSYSSRQGPFYEQYF. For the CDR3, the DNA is TGTGCCAGCAGTTACTCGAGCCGGCAGGGGCCCTTCTACGAGCAGTACTTC.